A single sample is the source of the 27 T cell receptor beta chains below, sequenced in a study of identical twins. From the 5' RACE reads, TCRdb called clonotypes with MiXCR, one entry per CDR3 protein. This sample has about 530,000 distinct CDR3 sequences, with about a fifth found just once. The same data also went into a second study, on yellow fever vaccine responses in identical twins.

Sequences were obtained from CD4+ T cells sorted from blood. These receptor sequences come from a woman between 18 and 30 years old in good health.

This clonotype was counted between two and nine times. The V call is TRBV29-1, the J call TRBJ2-7; D is unresolved. The CDR3 spans 11 residues. Trimming took 4 bases from V and 4 from J, leaving 8 bases between them. CDR1 is SQVTM, CDR2 ANQGSEA, per germline. The CDR3 loop is CSVGDTYEQYF. For the CDR3, the DNA is TGCAGCGTTGGAGACACTTACGAGCAGTACTTC.

This clonotype has more than one count but fewer than ten. This rearrangement joins TRBV14 to TRBJ1-1; D is perhaps TRBD1 (5 bases). The CDR3 loop spans 13 amino acids. Per germline, CDR1 SGHDN and CDR2 FVKESK. V shed 5 bases and J shed 1 base, with 8 bases lying between them. The DNA of the CDR3 is TGTGCCAGCAGCAGAAGGGGGAACACTGAAGCTTTCTTT. It specifies CASSRRGNTEAFF.

The chain carries TRBV9 and TRBJ2-1, with 8 bases aligning to TRBD2. CDR1 is SGDLS, CDR2 YYNGEE, per germline. This CDR3 comprises 14 residues. The junction had 7 bases not matched to a gene; V was cut back by 3 bases and J by 8 bases. In DNA, the CDR3 is TGTGCCAGCAGCGCCCCGGGACTAGGTTATGAGCAGTTCTTC. Amino acid sequence: CASSAPGLGYEQFF.

CDR3 DNA sequence: TGTGCCAGCAAAACGCAGCAGATGAACACCGGGGAGCTGTTTTTT. Its translation is CASKTQQMNTGELFF. The chain is built from TRBV2 and TRBJ2-2; D gene ambiguous. Trimming shortened V by 7 bases and J by 1 base, and 13 bases separated the two germline ends. This CDR3 is 15 amino acids long. CDR1 and CDR2 (germline): SNHLY, FYNNEI.

This clonotype was detected once. V is TRBV28 and J is TRBJ2-6, with D tentatively TRBD2 (6 bases). CDR3 length: 19 residues. CDR1 is MDHEN, CDR2 SYDVKM, per germline. With 3 bases removed from V and 4 bases from J, the gap between germline ends came to 22 bases. This chain's CDR3 is CASSLVVGGLLAGANVLTF. As DNA, the CDR3 is TGTGCCAGCAGTTTGGTCGTTGGAGGGTTGTTAGCGGGGGCCAACGTCCTGACTTTC.

The sample holds a few counts of this clonotype. The chain uses TRBV5-1 and TRBJ2-5; D is ambiguous. This CDR3 contains 13 residues. V was shortened by 1 base and J by 4 bases, with 8 bases between the two germline ends. CDR1 SGHRS and CDR2 YFSETQ come from the germline V gene. CDR3 sequence: CASSLFVGETQYF. Written as DNA, the CDR3 is TGCGCCAGCAGCTTGTTCGTGGGAGAGACCCAGTACTTC.

The chain employs TRBV28 and TRBJ2-3, with 7 positions matching TRBD1. Germline CDR1 and CDR2: MDHEN and SYDVKM. The CDR3 sequence is 15 residues long. Unmatched junction bases numbered 6, after V lost 5 bases and J lost 1 base. The CDR3: CASSPGGSGTDTQYF. In DNA form, the CDR3 reads TGTGCCAGCAGTCCAGGGGGATCCGGCACAGATACGCAGTATTTT.

This CDR3 is CASSDHQGAREYF. The CDR3 bases are TGTGCCAGCAGCGATCACCAGGGGGCAAGGGAGTACTTC. This chain joins TRBV7-9 and TRBJ2-4; the match to TRBD1 covers 8 bases. This CDR3 is built from 13 residues. V trimming: 5 bases; J trimming: 14 bases; junction bases outside the gene matches: 11. Germline CDR1 and CDR2: SEHNR and FQNEAQ (reference sequence).

In its sample, this clonotype was seen a few times. The J gene is TRBJ1-4, the V gene TRBV5-1; a weak D match, TRBD1 (6 bases). V was trimmed by 5 bases and J by 5 bases, leaving 13 bases between them. The germline V gene encodes CDR1 SGHRS and CDR2 YFSETQ. The CDR3 extends over 14 amino acids. This CDR3 is CASSSGTSNEKLFF. CDR3 sequence (DNA): TGCGCCAGCAGTTCCGGGACAAGCAATGAAAAACTGTTTTTT.

The V call is TRBV20-1, the J call TRBJ2-1, with D tentatively TRBD2 (5 bases). The length of the CDR3 is 15 residues. Germline assignment: CDR1 DFQATT and CDR2 SNEGSKA (reference sequence). V dropped 5 bases and J dropped 5 bases, with 19 bases sitting between them. This CDR3 reads CSAPKYGGLDNEQFF. The CDR3 DNA reads as TGCAGTGCTCCCAAGTATGGAGGATTGGACAATGAGCAGTTCTTC.

A note on this clonotype: The germline gene is not matched at one end of the junction; a read error may be the cause. This chain joins TRBV27 and TRBJ1-2, with a possible D match to TRBD1 (6 bases). CDR1 and CDR2 (germline): MNHEY, SMNVEV (reference sequence). The CDR3 spans 13 residues. This CDR3 is CTSGDRTNYGYTF. Here the CDR3 DNA reads TGCACCAGCGGCGACAGGACTAACTATGGCTACACCTTC.

This clonotype was seen a few times. The V call is TRBV10-3, the J call TRBJ2-7; D might be TRBD2 (6 bases). This CDR3 contains 14 residues. Trimming took off 3 bases at V and 3 bases at J, with 12 bases between the two ends. In germline, CDR1 is ENHRY, CDR2 SYGVKD. The CDR3 coding sequence is TGTGCCATCAGTGATTCGGGAGAGTTCTACGAGCAGTACTTC. This codes for CAISDSGEFYEQYF.

The genes are TRBV2 and TRBJ2-1; D is perhaps TRBD1 (8 bases). Germline V gives CDR1 SNHLY, CDR2 FYNNEI. CDR3 length: 19 residues. V was clipped by 4 bases and J by 0 bases, with 22 bases between them. The CDR3, as DNA: TGTGCCAGCAGTGCCCAGGGGGCATTGCGGGGGAGCTCCTACAATGAGCAGTTCTTC. This codes for CASSAQGALRGSSYNEQFF.

This chain uses TRBV6-1 with TRBJ2-1; TRBD2 might be the D (6 bases). Germline CDR1 reads MNHNS; CDR2 reads SASEGT. Trimming took 7 bases from V and 3 from J, leaving 19 bases between them. The CDR3 length is 16 residues. DNA for the CDR3: TGTGCCAGCACATCCCTGGCGGGACCCGGCTACAATGAGCAGTTCTTC. Amino acids: CASTSLAGPGYNEQFF.

Only a few counts were recorded for this clonotype. This rearrangement joins TRBV20-1 to TRBJ2-2; 14 bases map to TRBD2. V dropped 6 bases and J dropped 5; count of bases not matched to a gene: 14. This CDR3 comprises 18 residues. Germline V gene data show CDR1 as DFQATT and CDR2 as SNEGSKA (reference sequence). The chain's CDR3 is CSARLAGGRGSATGELFF. CDR3 nucleotides: TGCAGTGCAAGACTAGCGGGGGGGCGGGGGTCGGCGACCGGGGAGCTGTTTTTT.

The J gene is TRBJ2-6, the V gene TRBV20-1, with D uncertain. Germline-derived CDR1 and CDR2 are DFQATT and SNEGSKA (reference sequence). Deletions cut 6 bases from V and 1 base from J, with 13 bases between. CDR3 length: 15 residues. CDR3 in DNA: TGCAGTGCCCCTGTTTCTAGATCTGGGGCCAACGTCCTGACTTTC. Translation: CSAPVSRSGANVLTF.

The chain is built from TRBV5-1 and TRBJ1-1; D ambiguous. Germline CDR1 SGHRS, CDR2 YFSETQ. V lost 4 bases and J lost 6, with 13 bases in between. The CDR3 consists of 13 residues. This CDR3 reads CASSQSGGPEAFF. The CDR3 region has the DNA TGCGCCAGCAGCCAAAGTGGAGGGCCTGAAGCTTTCTTT. Variable domain in full (rest from reference TRBV5-1 and TRBJ1-1): KAGVTQTPRYLIKTRGQQVTLSCSPISGHRSVSWYQQTPGQGLQFLFEYFSETQRNKGNFPGRFSGRQFSNSRSEMNVSTLELGDSALYLCASSQSGGPEAFFGQGTRLTVV.

CDR3 DNA: TGTGCCAGCAGCTCCCCAGCGGCGGGTTCGGAGCAGTTCTTC. Its protein product is CASSSPAAGSEQFF. The rearrangement uses TRBV7-3 and TRBJ2-1; TRBD2 is a possible D gene (5 bases). The CDR3 sequence is 14 residues long. The germline V gene has CDR1 SGHTA and CDR2 FQGTGA. Between the trimmed V and J ends, which lost 4 bases and 10 bases, there was a span of 17 bases.

The chain carries TRBV7-9 and TRBJ1-1; D is ambiguous. Deletions cut 5 bases from V and 4 bases from J, with 11 bases between. The CDR3 consists of 13 residues. Germline-derived CDR1 and CDR2 are SEHNR and FQNEAQ (reference sequence). The CDR3 protein is CASSVRVGTEAFF. Written as DNA, the CDR3 is TGTGCCAGCAGCGTCCGGGTAGGCACTGAAGCTTTCTTT. Variable domain in full (rest from reference TRBV7-9 and TRBJ1-1): DTGVSQNPRHKITKRGQNVTFRCDPISEHNRLYWYRQTLGQGPEFLTYFQNEAQLEKSRLLSDRFSAERPKGSFSTLEIQRTEQGDSAMYLCASSVRVGTEAFFGQGTRLTVV.

This clonotype appeared a few times. V usage is TRBV7-9 and J usage is TRBJ2-2; perhaps D is TRBD1 or TRBD2 (6 bases each). V shed 7 bases and J shed 2 bases, with 14 bases lying between them. The CDR3 contains 15 residues. CDR1 is SEHNR, CDR2 FQNEAQ, per germline (reference sequence). The CDR3 is CASNQMGGNTGELFF. CDR3 nucleotides: TGTGCCAGCAACCAAATGGGGGGCAACACCGGGGAGCTGTTTTTT.

As concerns this clonotype: The CDR3 does not end in the conserved phenylalanine or tryptophan, so this is likely a read error. CDR3 bases: TGTGCCAGCAGTTTGAGGCTTTCAGGAGACTATGGCTACACCCTC. Its protein is CASSLRLSGDYGYTL. This chain connects TRBV12-3 or TRBV12-4 to TRBJ1-2; no clear D gene. Trimming stripped 3 bases from V and 3 bases from J, with 14 bases between. There are 15 residues in the CDR3.

The chain uses TRBV2 and TRBJ2-7; 7 bases fit TRBD1. Germline lookup yields CDR1 SNHLY and CDR2 FYNNEI. V lost 5 bases and J lost 4; bases outside the gene matches: 5. This CDR3 has 13 amino acids. CDR3 in DNA: TGTGCCAGCAGTCGAAGACAGGGATACGAGCAGTACGTC. This translates into CASSRRQGYEQYV.

This chain joins TRBV25-1 and TRBJ2-7; the D is unclear. CDR1 is MGHDK, CDR2 SYGVNS, per germline. V was pared by 3 bases and J by 3 bases, with 3 bases between. CDR3 size: 11 residues. The CDR3 loop reads CASSDYYEQYF. The CDR3 coding sequence is TGTGCCAGCAGTGATTACTACGAGCAGTACTTC.

This clonotype turned up a few times. This chain uses TRBV12-3 or TRBV12-4 with TRBJ2-5, with a possible D match to TRBD2 (6 bases). The CDR3 has 12 residues. Deletions cut 6 bases from V and 9 bases from J, with 14 bases between. CDR3 in DNA: TGTGCCAGCAGGGGCGGGAATAGGGCCCAGTACTTC. Translated, it gives CASRGGNRAQYF.

This clonotype was seen a few times. The CDR3 DNA sequence: TGCGCCAGCTCCCAATCCGGGACAGGGGTTTATGGCGAGCAGTTCTTC. Protein: CASSQSGTGVYGEQFF. The rearrangement links TRBV5-1 to TRBJ2-1; TRBD1 aligns across 10 bases. Germline trimming cut 7 bases from V and 10 bases from J; bases unmatched to any gene: 17. CDR3 length equals 16 residues. Germline CDR1 SGHRS, CDR2 YFSETQ.

This sequence joins TRBV28 and TRBJ2-1, with TRBD2 matching 15 bases. CDR3 length: 14 amino acids. Germline values: CDR1 MDHEN, CDR2 SYDVKM. V lost 3 bases and J lost 13; bases outside the gene matches: 4. For the CDR3, the DNA is TGTGCCAGCAGTTTTGGACTAGCGGGAGGGCCACAGTTCTTC. Translated, it gives CASSFGLAGGPQFF.

This sequence joins TRBV19 and TRBJ2-1, with TRBD2 matching over 16 bases. The CDR3 is 17 amino acids. The germline gives CDR1 LNHDA, CDR2 SQIVND (reference sequence). V shed 3 bases and J 5 bases; nucleotides not matched to a gene: 4. The CDR3 region is CASSMGLAGGFNNEQFF. DNA of the CDR3: TGTGCCAGTAGTATGGGACTAGCGGGGGGGTTCAACAATGAGCAGTTCTTC.